This T cell receptor beta chain was retrieved from a study of patients and donors after allogeneic stem cell transplantation. In germline, CDR1 is KGHSH, CDR2 LQKENI. Trimming shortened V by 3 bases and J by 3 bases, and 18 bases separated the two germline ends. The CDR3 runs to 17 residues. This clonotype was seen a handful of times. TCRdb reanalysed the RT-PCR reads using MiXCR and keeps one entry per CDR3 protein. The sample consists of a few hundred thousand distinct CDR3 sequences, around 40% of them appearing once. The chain is built from TRBV18 and TRBJ1-3; D may be TRBD1 (5 bases). Sequencing was performed on blood, either unsorted or a sorted T cell fraction (not recorded which). This TCR derives from a human donor who was either an allogeneic HSCT recipient or a stem cell or donor lymphocyte infusion donor (not recorded which). It is not recorded whose cells these are; they may come from a transplant donor. DNA of the CDR3: TGTGCCAGCTCACCCCGGCTGGGCCCGGGGGTTGGAAACACCATATATTTT. Protein sequence: CASSPRLGPGVGNTIYF.